These 30 T cell receptor beta chains were all obtained from the same sample, sequenced in a study of regulatory T cells in long-lasting Graves disease. Relying on iRepertoire HTBI primers and Arm-PCR of CDR3 regions, the team built TCR beta libraries. One entry per CDR3 protein results from TCRdb running MiXCR on the multiplex PCR reads. The table includes 400,000 to 650,000 distinct CDR3 sequences, 15% to 20% detected once. Time point meaning: newly diagnosed GD, antithyroid drugs for less than 3 months. PBMCs were the source of the RNA used for TCR sequencing. The data also belong to a second study, concerning T cells in Graves' hyperthyroidism and ophthalmopathy.

This specimen consisted of peripheral blood mononuclear cells (PBMCs), obtained at new diagnosis, from a patient treated with antithyroid drugs. The receptors here all came from a middle-aged woman with Graves disease.

J is TRBJ2-7 and V is TRBV5-1, with 8 bases that match TRBD1. V shed 6 bases and J 4 bases; nucleotides not matched to a gene: 9. The CDR3 is 14 amino acids. Germline-derived CDR1 and CDR2 are SGHRS and YFSETQ. Written as DNA, the CDR3 is TGCGCCAGCACCGACCAGGGGGCGCGATACGAGCAGTACTTC. As protein: CASTDQGARYEQYF.

The rearrangement links TRBV4-1 to TRBJ1-3, with D uncertain. Germline V gives CDR1 MGHRA, CDR2 YSYEKL. V lost 0 bases to trimming and J lost 4 bases, with 19 bases between them. The length of the CDR3 is 18 residues. The CDR3, as DNA: TGCGCCAGCAGCCAAGATGGGCTGCTAGGAGGGTGGGGAAACACCATATATTTT. Its protein is CASSQDGLLGGWGNTIYF.

V and J are TRBV5-1 and TRBJ2-1; TRBD2 is a possible D gene (6 bases). The CDR3 sequence is 15 residues long. The V end was cut by 4 bases, the J end by 6 bases, with 17 bases between. Germline CDR1 is SGHRS and CDR2 is YFSETQ. The CDR3 sequence is CASSNWGAGLNEQFF. The CDR3 DNA reads as TGCGCCAGCAGCAACTGGGGCGCGGGACTCAATGAGCAGTTCTTC.

The sample holds many counts of this clonotype. The CDR3 region has the DNA TGCGCCAGCAGCTTGTCGGACGGGGGCTCCTACAATGAGCAGTTCTTC. Translated, it gives CASSLSDGGSYNEQFF. The chain is built from TRBV5-1 and TRBJ2-1; tentatively, D is TRBD2 (6 bases). CDR3 size: 16 residues. Trimming left V 1 base short and J 0 bases short, with 11 bases between. CDR1 and CDR2 (germline): SGHRS, YFSETQ.

This clonotype appeared a few times. The chain is built from TRBV19 and TRBJ1-3, with TRBD1 matching over 7 bases. V lost 6 bases and J lost 2; bases outside the gene matches: 1. The CDR3 consists of 13 residues. The V gene's germline CDR1 is LNHDA and CDR2 SQIVND (reference sequence). CDR3 DNA sequence: TGTGCCAGTAGAACAGGGGCTGGAAACACCATATATTTT. It is translated as CASRTGAGNTIYF.

The V and J genes are TRBV20-1 and TRBJ2-3; D possibly uses TRBD1 or TRBD2 (5 bases each). This CDR3 spans 13 amino acids. CDR1 and CDR2 from the germline V gene are DFQATT and SNEGSKA (reference sequence). Trimming removed 1 base at V and 6 bases at J, with 11 bases between. In DNA, the CDR3 is TGCAGTGCTAGAGGGGGGAACGGGGATACGCAGTATTTT. Translating gives CSARGGNGDTQYF.

At least ten counts were recorded for this clonotype. The genes are TRBV28 and TRBJ1-2; D gene unclear. Germline values: CDR1 MDHEN, CDR2 SYDVKM. This CDR3 is 14 amino acids long. V dropped 7 bases and J dropped 1 base, with 13 bases sitting between them. The CDR3 region is CASTPLPINYGYTF. DNA of the CDR3: TGTGCCAGCACCCCACTGCCAATTAACTATGGCTACACCTTC.

This clonotype was observed many times. The chain joins TRBV28 to TRBJ1-2; tentative D call: TRBD1 (5 bases). Germline CDR1 MDHEN, CDR2 SYDVKM. V was cut by 6 bases and J by 4 bases, with 12 bases left in between. CDR3 length: 13 amino acids. The CDR3 DNA reads TGTGCCAGCAGCTCAGGGCCCGCCTATGGCTACACCTTC. Its protein is CASSSGPAYGYTF.

This clonotype occurred a few times. The chain links TRBV27 to TRBJ2-2; 9 bases fit TRBD2. The CDR3 has 16 amino acids. Trimming at V came to 7 bases and at J to 6 bases, leaving 12 bases not matched to a gene. Germline assignment: CDR1 MNHEY and CDR2 SMNVEV (reference sequence). CDR3 sequence: CASTPSLAGHPGELFF. The CDR3 DNA sequence: TGTGCCAGCACCCCTTCCCTAGCGGGGCACCCCGGGGAGCTGTTTTTT.

This clonotype has ten or more counts. V and J are TRBV10-3 and TRBJ2-7; 12 bases map to TRBD2. Germline CDR1 ENHRY, CDR2 SYGVKD. The V gene end was trimmed by 4 bases and the J gene end by 4 bases; junction bases not matched to a gene: 2. The CDR3 length is 14 residues. CDR3: CAISGTSGVYEQYF. The CDR3 nucleotides read TGTGCCATCAGTGGGACTAGCGGGGTATACGAGCAGTACTTC.

Only a few counts were recorded for this clonotype. The chain links TRBV20-1 to TRBJ1-5; possibly TRBD1 for D (5 bases). The CDR3 is 16 residues long. The V gene lost 0 bases and the J gene lost 0 bases, with 12 bases spanning the gap. CDR1 and CDR2 from the germline V gene are DFQATT and SNEGSKA (reference sequence). This CDR3 is CSARDLNRNSNQPQHF. CDR3 coding DNA: TGCAGTGCTAGAGATCTAAACAGGAATAGCAATCAGCCCCAGCATTTT.

In this sample, this clonotype turned up many times. This rearrangement joins TRBV18 to TRBJ1-1; D ambiguous. The CDR3 has 15 amino acids. Per germline, CDR1 KGHSH and CDR2 LQKENI. The ends were cut back, 3 bases at V and 4 bases at J, with 15 bases in the middle. This chain's CDR3 is CASSPAPNPSTEAFF. The CDR3 region has the DNA TGTGCCAGCTCACCGGCGCCCAACCCCAGCACTGAAGCTTTCTTT.

V is TRBV4-1 and J is TRBJ2-7; 14 bases map to TRBD2. CDR1 MGHRA and CDR2 YSYEKL come from the germline V gene. V was pared by 2 bases and J by 7 bases, with 7 bases of the junction left unmatched. The CDR3 is 16 amino acids. In nucleotides, the CDR3 is TGCGCCAGCAGCCAAACGGGACTAGCGGGGGTCTGGGAGCAGTACTTC. It encodes CASSQTGLAGVWEQYF.

Only a few counts were recorded for this clonotype. The genes are TRBV2 and TRBJ1-2; D might be TRBD1 (6 bases). Germline V gene lookup returns CDR1 SNHLY and CDR2 FYNNEI. V was cut by 4 bases and J by 4 bases, with 13 bases left in between. The CDR3 is made up of 14 amino acids. The CDR3 reads CASSAGGLGYGYTF. The CDR3 DNA reads as TGTGCCAGCAGTGCTGGGGGGCTAGGCTATGGCTACACCTTC.

With respect to this clonotype: Possible read error: a much larger clone is one base away. This chain joins TRBV11-3 and TRBJ2-7; D remains ambiguous. Trimming removed 2 bases at V and 0 bases at J, with 11 bases between. CDR3 size: 15 residues. CDR1 and CDR2 (germline): SGHNT, YENEEA. As DNA, the CDR3 is TGTGCCAGCAGCTTAAATGGGTACAGCTCCTACGAGCAGTACTTC. Translated, it gives CASSLNGYSSYEQYF.

The chain carries TRBV11-2 and TRBJ2-1; D possibly matches TRBD1 or TRBD2 (5 bases each). The germline V gene encodes CDR1 SGHAT and CDR2 FQNNGV. This CDR3 is 14 amino acids long. The V gene lost 5 bases and the J gene lost 8 bases, with 16 bases spanning the gap. Here the CDR3 reads CASSPSRDVYEQFF. For the CDR3, the DNA is TGTGCCAGCAGCCCCTCCCGGGACGTCTATGAGCAGTTCTTC.

This clonotype was seen repeatedly, ten times or more. A junction end diverges from the germline sequence, so it may reflect a read error. The rearrangement links TRBV3-1 to TRBJ2-1; 13 nucleotides align to TRBD2. Germline V gene sequence: CDR1 LGHDT, CDR2 YNNKEL (reference sequence). This CDR3 comprises 15 residues. CDR3: CASSPLTGTSGVTLF. In DNA form, the CDR3 reads TGTGCCAGCAGCCCTTTGACCGGGACTAGCGGGGTAACGCTCTTC.

This clonotype was seen ten or more times. The chain recombines TRBV2 with TRBJ1-1; TRBD1 matches 12 bases. CDR1 and CDR2 from the germline V gene are SNHLY and FYNNEI. CDR3 size: 14 residues. The V segment lost 4 bases and the J segment 10 bases; nucleotides outside the gene matches: 7. CDR3: CASSGGTGGLGAFF. CDR3 in DNA: TGTGCCAGCAGTGGAGGGACAGGGGGCTTAGGAGCTTTCTTT.

This clonotype was observed a handful of times. The genes are TRBV7-3 and TRBJ2-6, with D perhaps TRBD1 (6 bases). Germline loops: CDR1 SGHTA, CDR2 FQGTGA. The CDR3 has 18 residues. The V end was cut by 2 bases, the J end by 3 bases, with 17 bases between. The CDR3 loop is CASSLLAGENVGANVLTF. The CDR3 bases are TGTGCCAGCAGCTTACTGGCAGGGGAAAATGTTGGGGCCAACGTCCTGACTTTC.

This clonotype was recorded at least ten times. The gene calls are TRBV3-1 and TRBJ2-7; 9 nucleotides align to TRBD1. V lost 8 bases, J lost 7 bases, and 6 bases stayed unmatched. Germline V lookup: CDR1 LGHDT, CDR2 YNNKEL (reference sequence). CDR3 length equals 12 residues. CDR3 in DNA: TGTGCCAGCGGGGACAGGGTGCAAGAGCAGTACTTC. Its translation: CASGDRVQEQYF.

This clonotype was seen ten or more times. The chain employs TRBV3-1 and TRBJ1-6, with unresolved D. This CDR3 has 15 amino acids. Germline V gene data show CDR1 as LGHDT and CDR2 as YNNKEL (reference sequence). Trimming took 4 bases from V and 7 from J, leaving 14 bases between them. The CDR3 nucleotides are TGTGCCAGCAGCCGAAGGTCGGACGGGAATTCACCCCTCCACTTT. Protein sequence: CASSRRSDGNSPLHF. The complete variable domain, with remaining parts taken from reference TRBV3-1 and TRBJ1-6, reads DTAVSQTPKYLVTQMGNDKSIKCEQNLGHDTMYWYKQDSKKFLKIMFSYNNKELIINETVPNRFSPKSPDKAHLNLHINSLELGDSAVYFCASSRRSDGNSPLHFGNGTRLTVT.

The chain couples TRBV20-1 to TRBJ1-3; 7 nucleotides match TRBD1. The CDR3 is 15 amino acids. Germline V CDR1 and CDR2: DFQATT, SNEGSKA (reference sequence). J lost 7 bases, V lost 1 base, and 10 bases had no gene match. The CDR3 DNA follows: TGCAGTGCTAGAGGTACCGGGACAGCGCTCAACACCATATATTTT. It is translated as CSARGTGTALNTIYF.

This clonotype appeared many times. The CDR3 region has the DNA TGTGCCAGCAGCCTAATCACCCCGGGACCCGGAGGGACCCAGTACTTC. Its protein product is CASSLITPGPGGTQYF. The V and J genes are TRBV11-3 and TRBJ2-5; D tentatively reads TRBD1 or TRBD2 (5 bases each). The V and J ends lost 5 bases and 7 bases respectively, with 23 bases between them. Germline CDR1 SGHNT, CDR2 YENEEA. This CDR3 is built from 16 residues.

At least ten counts were recorded for this clonotype. The V gene is TRBV2, the J gene TRBJ1-1, with D perhaps TRBD1 (6 bases). The CDR3 spans 12 residues. Germline CDR1 SNHLY, CDR2 FYNNEI. V shed 8 bases and J shed 4 bases, with 11 bases lying between them. This CDR3 is CASHRALTEAFF. The CDR3 coding sequence is TGTGCCAGCCACAGGGCCCTCACTGAAGCTTTCTTT.

In this sample, this clonotype turned up many times. The J gene is TRBJ2-3, the V gene TRBV28, with D possibly TRBD2 on 6 matching bases. This CDR3 comprises 15 residues. The V gene lost 3 bases and the J gene lost 1 base, with 11 bases spanning the gap. The germline gives CDR1 MDHEN, CDR2 SYDVKM. CDR3 sequence (DNA): TGTGCCAGCAGTTTTCGGGGAGGACGCACAGATACGCAGTATTTT. Amino acids: CASSFRGGRTDTQYF.

In this sample, this clonotype turned up many times. The chain links TRBV20-1 to TRBJ1-6; D is uncertain. Trimming removed 3 bases at V and 7 bases at J, with 10 bases between. The CDR3 consists of 13 residues. The germline gives CDR1 DFQATT, CDR2 SNEGSKA (reference sequence). The CDR3 sequence is CSASYSPNSPLHF. For the CDR3, the DNA is TGCAGTGCTAGCTACAGTCCGAATTCACCCCTCCACTTT.

The genes are TRBV10-2 and TRBJ2-6; 8 bases fit TRBD1. V dropped 4 bases and J dropped 4; count of bases not matched to a gene: 12. Germline CDR1 WSHSY, CDR2 SAAADI. CDR3 length equals 18 residues. CDR3 in amino acids: CASSGTTGAPSGANVLTF. Here the CDR3 DNA reads TGCGCCAGCAGTGGGACGACAGGGGCACCCTCCGGGGCCAACGTCCTGACTTTC.

At least ten counts were recorded for this clonotype. The V gene is TRBV2, the J gene TRBJ2-3; a possible D gene is TRBD2 (7 bases). With 7 bases removed from V and 1 base from J, the gap between germline ends came to 18 bases. The CDR3 is 16 amino acids. Germline assignment: CDR1 SNHLY and CDR2 FYNNEI. This CDR3 is CASTRGRGAGTDTQYF. CDR3 nucleotides: TGTGCCAGCACCCGGGGGAGGGGGGCTGGCACAGATACGCAGTATTTT.

This clonotype was seen ten or more times. The chain uses TRBV20-1 and TRBJ1-1, with D perhaps matching TRBD1 (5 bases). The CDR3 is 13 amino acids. Germline V gives CDR1 DFQATT, CDR2 SNEGSKA (reference sequence). Deletions cut 5 bases from V and 4 bases from J, with 14 bases between. CDR3 sequence (DNA): TGCAGTGCTCTCGGACCAGGGAGCACTGAAGCTTTCTTT. Amino acids: CSALGPGSTEAFF.

Of note for this clonotype: This may be a read error, as it is one base from a much larger clone. The rearrangement links TRBV7-9 to TRBJ1-4; D remains unclear. Germline-derived CDR1 and CDR2 are SEHNR and FQNEAQ (reference sequence). This CDR3 region has 15 residues. Between the trimmed V and J ends, which lost 1 base and 3 bases, there was a span of 9 bases. The CDR3 sequence is CASSLGTNANEKLFF. The CDR3, as DNA: TGTGCCAGCAGCTTAGGTACCAACGCTAATGAAAAACTGTTTTTT.